Listed below are T cell receptor beta chains from one sample, sequenced in a study of T cells after yellow fever vaccination. Each CDR3 protein gets one entry after TCRdb re-called the 5' RACE reads with MiXCR. The repertoire has 400,000 or so distinct CDR3 sequences, approximately 6% of them found once; the top ten carry about 15%. The specimen was PBMCs, collected 5 days after the yellow fever booster vaccination. These receptors originate from a man aged 30 to 45 who received the YFV17D yellow fever vaccine. The CDR3 runs from the conserved cysteine through the conserved F or W. Fields, in order: V gene, J gene, CDR3 protein.

TRBV29-1	TRBJ2-3	CSAQRKGTTDTQYF
TRBV7-2	TRBJ2-7	CASSGQASNEQYF
TRBV12-3/TRBV12-4	TRBJ2-1	CASTHRPGLAGSVNEQFF
TRBV20-1	TRBJ2-1	CSARALAEYNEQFF
TRBV11-1	TRBJ2-7	CASTEGGAGGEQYF
TRBV7-2	TRBJ2-5	CASSLVGTSGNQETQYF
TRBV5-4	TRBJ1-3	CASTSRGAVRSGNTIYF
TRBV28	TRBJ2-5	CASAGETQYF
TRBV19	TRBJ1-3	CASSNRDFGNTIYF
TRBV7-2	TRBJ1-5	CASSWMVSNQPQHF
TRBV2	TRBJ2-7	CASSWTHGSEQYF
TRBV24-1	TRBJ2-3	CATSDPRALDTQYF
TRBV19	TRBJ2-3	CASSDTSGATDTQYF
TRBV9	TRBJ2-7	CASSVDSSVLYEQYF
TRBV5-1	TRBJ2-1	CASSPESGSYNEQFF
TRBV3-1	TRBJ2-7	CASSQGGRVLEGAAYEQYF
TRBV6-1	TRBJ1-2	CASSERSRADKGYGYTF
TRBV29-1	TRBJ2-7	CSVWNYEQYF
TRBV20-1	TRBJ2-1	CSALTSGGYNEQFF
TRBV18	TRBJ1-1	CASSQAGTVMNTEAFF
TRBV12-3/TRBV12-4	TRBJ2-1	CASSTGLADNEQFF
TRBV3-1	TRBJ1-2	CASSLRGLSDYGYTF
TRBV12-3/TRBV12-4	TRBJ2-7	CASSSTGTGGQYF
TRBV18	TRBJ2-7	CASSPPQSYEQYF
TRBV9	TRBJ2-1	CASSVSSGISVHEQFF
TRBV7-8	TRBJ1-4	CASSSSPSGWGEKLFF
TRBV6-2/TRBV6-3	TRBJ2-6	CASSYLLGGDTIVSGANVLTF
TRBV7-2	TRBJ2-2	CASSLEGELFF
TRBV7-2	TRBJ2-1	CASSFRTSVPYNEQFF
TRBV7-2	TRBJ2-3	CASSLVLAGGSTDTQYF
TRBV7-2	TRBJ2-1	CASSLGQKTSYNEQFF
TRBV5-6	TRBJ2-7	CASSLNHRRHYEQYF
TRBV12-3/TRBV12-4	TRBJ2-3	CASRSTSGGTDTQYF
TRBV28	TRBJ2-1	CASTTRAGVSYNEQFF
TRBV5-1	TRBJ2-7	CASSSLTSGRTYEQYF
TRBV5-4	TRBJ2-2	CASSRDSLTGELFF
TRBV5-4	TRBJ2-5	CASSLLSGEGLETQYF
TRBV6-2/TRBV6-3	TRBJ2-1	CASSNGGVTYNEQFF
TRBV5-1	TRBJ2-1	CASSWVAAPYNEQFF
TRBV6-5	TRBJ2-1	CASSSWDIPPYNEQFF
TRBV3-1	TRBJ1-4	CASSQDVTRSEKLFF
TRBV10-3	TRBJ2-5	CAISGSGQGRETQYF
TRBV5-5	TRBJ2-7	CASSLVFYEQYF
TRBV20-1	TRBJ2-5	CSARALTGGPQETQYF
TRBV7-2	TRBJ2-1	CASSLVGTGDNEQFF